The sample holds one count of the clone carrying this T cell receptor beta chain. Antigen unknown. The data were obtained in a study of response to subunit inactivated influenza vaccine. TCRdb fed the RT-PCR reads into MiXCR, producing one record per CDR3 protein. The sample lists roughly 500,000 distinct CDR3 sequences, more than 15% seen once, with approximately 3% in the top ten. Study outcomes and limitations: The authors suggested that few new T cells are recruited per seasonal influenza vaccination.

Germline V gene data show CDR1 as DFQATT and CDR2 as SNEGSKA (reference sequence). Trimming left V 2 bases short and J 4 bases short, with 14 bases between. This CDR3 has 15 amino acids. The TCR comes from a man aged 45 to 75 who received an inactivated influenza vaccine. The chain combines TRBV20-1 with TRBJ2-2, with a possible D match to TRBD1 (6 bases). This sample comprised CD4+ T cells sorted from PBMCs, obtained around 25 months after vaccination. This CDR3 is CSARIGGQSTGELFF. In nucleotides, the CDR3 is TGCAGTGCTAGAATCGGCGGACAGAGCACCGGGGAGCTGTTTTTT.